This is a list of T cell receptor beta chains from one sample in a study of cytomegalovirus exposure and HLA in healthy donors. Using immunoSEQ multiplex PCR, the repertoire was profiled, and TCRdb retains in-frame clones only, with some absent. The sample includes approximately 160,000 clones, around 75% seen only once; the top ten take 3%. Material: PBMCs. These receptors came from a woman aged 45-59 years in good health and CMV-seropositive. Each CDR3 is given with its conserved first and last residue. A D gene is named only where the DNA matches it firmly. Where a row states a size, it is once, few, many or the class of an expanded clone; other rows omit it.

j_call d_call v_call clone_size cdr3_aa cdr3_nt
TRBJ2-7 TRBD1 TRBV5-1 few CASSSTGDDEQYF TGCGCCAGCAGCTCGACAGGGGACGACGAGCAGTACTTC
TRBJ2-2 TRBD1 TRBV6-5 few CASSRDRPQELFF TGTGCCAGCAGTCGGGACAGACCCCAAGAGCTGTTTTTT
TRBJ2-3 TRBD1 TRBV12-5 . CASAMRTGADGSDTQYF TGTGCTAGTGCCATGCGGACAGGGGCCGATGGATCAGATACGCAGTATTTT
TRBJ2-5 TRBD2 TRBV5-1 . CASSVGTSGGGETQYF TGCGCCAGCAGCGTCGGGACTAGCGGGGGGGGAGAGACCCAGTACTTC
TRBJ2-7 . TRBV5-6 . CASSPFGIGEQYF TGTGCCAGCAGCCCCTTCGGGATCGGCGAGCAGTACTTC
TRBJ2-1 . TRBV11-2 . CASSFGGRSSYNEQFF TGTGCCAGCAGCTTTGGGGGCCGGAGCTCCTACAATGAGCAGTTCTTC
TRBJ2-3 . TRBV4-1 . CASSQAGFADTQYF TGCGCCAGCAGCCAGGCCGGGTTTGCGGATACGCAGTATTTT
TRBJ1-6 TRBD1 TRBV30 . CAWRSGGNSPLHF TGTGCCTGGAGGTCAGGGGGTAATTCACCCCTCCACTTT
TRBJ2-2 TRBD2 TRBV27 . CAYLQGLQRGETNTGELFF TGTGCCTATCTCCAAGGGCTACAGCGGGGGGAGACGAACACCGGGGAGCTGTTTTTT
TRBJ1-4 . TRBV7-9 . CASVQGGEKLFF TGTGCCAGCGTCCAGGGCGGTGAAAAACTGTTTTTT
TRBJ1-1 . TRBV5-1 once CASSLRSGVLEAFF TGCGCCAGCAGCTTGAGGTCAGGGGTCCTTGAAGCTTTCTTT
TRBJ2-3 TRBD2 TRBV7-9 . CASSFRASGLDTQYF TGTGCCAGCAGCTTTCGAGCTAGCGGGCTAGATACGCAGTATTTT
TRBJ2-7 . TRBV6-1 . CASSEIGQGRDEQYF TGTGCCAGCAGTGAAATAGGCCAGGGTCGCGACGAGCAGTACTTC
TRBJ2-1 TRBD2 TRBV19 few CASSSGLAGGNSNEQFF TGTGCCAGTAGTTCTGGACTAGCGGGGGGGAATAGTAATGAGCAGTTCTTC
TRBJ2-2 . TRBV5-1 . CASSPLGAGTGELFF TGCGCCAGCAGCCCATTGGGGGCTGGCACCGGGGAGCTGTTTTTT
TRBJ1-6 TRBD1 TRBV7-9 . CASGTDNSPLHF TGTGCCAGCGGGACAGATAATTCACCCCTCCACTTT
TRBJ2-7 TRBD2 TRBV5-6 few CASSFGTSDEQYF TGTGCCAGCAGCTTTGGGACTAGCGACGAGCAGTACTTC
TRBJ1-1 TRBD1 TRBV6-1 once CASRDRGKNTEAFF TGTGCCAGCAGGGACAGGGGGAAGAACACTGAAGCTTTCTTT
TRBJ1-1 . TRBV6-1 . CASSSLRTALGEAFF TGTGCCAGCAGCTCACTACGGACAGCCCTTGGGGAAGCTTTCTTT
TRBJ2-6 TRBD1 TRBV7-8 . CASSDLRDRHSGANVLTF TGTGCCAGCAGCGATCTAAGGGACAGACACTCTGGGGCCAACGTCCTGACTTTC
TRBJ2-5 TRBD2 TRBV5-1 once CASSLGDSTGGRETQYF TGCGCCAGCAGCTTGGGGGATTCGACGGGGGGGCGGGAGACCCAGTACTTC
TRBJ2-7 . TRBV5-4 few CATSTAASYEQYF TGTGCCACCTCAACCGCGGCTTCCTACGAGCAGTACTTC
TRBJ2-7 TRBD1 TRBV13 . CASSSGQSFGEQYF TGTGCCAGCAGCTCGGGACAGTCGTTCGGCGAGCAGTACTTC
TRBJ1-1 . TRBV30 . CAWRGKGENTEAFF TGTGCCTGGAGGGGGAAAGGGGAGAACACTGAAGCTTTCTTT
TRBJ2-5 . TRBV4-1 . CASSLKETQYF TGCGCCAGCAGCCTTAAAGAGACCCAGTACTTC
TRBJ1-4 . TRBV9 . CASSVSGRSVGEKLFF TGTGCCAGCAGCGTTTCCGGGAGGTCGGTGGGGGAAAAACTGTTTTTT
TRBJ2-2 TRBD1 TRBV2 . CASSRQGTNTGELFF TGTGCCAGCAGCCGACAGGGGACGAACACCGGGGAGCTGTTTTTT
TRBJ1-1 . TRBV23-1 . CASSPSGWGGTEAFF TGCGCCAGCAGTCCCTCCGGGTGGGGGGGCACTGAAGCTTTCTTT
TRBJ1-2 TRBD1 TRBV11-2 once CASGTGTFYGYTF TGTGCCAGCGGGACAGGGACCTTCTATGGCTACACCTTC
TRBJ1-1 . TRBV5-1 . CASSFGGLSGTEAFF TGCGCCAGCAGCTTCGGGGGACTTTCGGGCACTGAAGCTTTCTTT
TRBJ1-6 . TRBV6-5 . CASSSGFNNSPLHF TGTGCCAGCAGTTCCGGTTTTAATAATTCACCCCTCCACTTT
TRBJ1-2 TRBD1 TRBV6-6 . CASTGQGESYTF TGTGCCAGCACGGGACAGGGGGAAAGCTACACCTTC
TRBJ2-6 TRBD2 TRBV9 once CASSANLLAGAFSGANVLTF TGTGCCAGCAGCGCCAACCTCCTAGCGGGGGCGTTCTCTGGGGCCAACGTCCTGACTTTC
TRBJ2-7 TRBD1 TRBV6-6 . CASSLLAGTASYEQYF TGTGCCAGCAGTTTGCTAGCCGGGACAGCCTCCTACGAGCAGTACTTC
TRBJ2-2 TRBD2 TRBV9 . CASSVFATSATGELFF TGTGCCAGCAGCGTATTTGCGACTAGCGCGACCGGGGAGCTGTTTTTT
TRBJ1-1 . TRBV19 once CASSPYSAGETEAFF TGTGCCAGTAGTCCCTACTCTGCGGGGGAGACTGAAGCTTTCTTT
TRBJ2-2 TRBD2 TRBV4-1 . CASSQGQRGTGELFF TGCGCCAGCAGCCAAGGCCAGCGGGGCACCGGGGAGCTGTTTTTT
TRBJ2-3 TRBD2 TRBV30 . CAWSVRAGGDTDTQYF TGTGCCTGGAGTGTACGAGCGGGGGGTGACACAGATACGCAGTATTTT
TRBJ1-1 . TRBV25-1 . CASSEWGAEAFF TGTGCCAGCAGTGAATGGGGGGCTGAAGCTTTCTTT
TRBJ1-1 TRBD1 TRBV10-1 . CASRASGGERDEAFF TGCGCCAGCAGGGCATCAGGGGGCGAAAGGGATGAAGCTTTCTTT
TRBJ1-1 . TRBV6-1 few CASSEVQNTEAFF TGTGCCAGCAGTGAGGTACAGAACACTGAAGCTTTCTTT
TRBJ1-2 . TRBV9 . CASSVVAGRSANYGYTF TGTGCCAGCAGCGTAGTGGCAGGGCGGAGCGCTAACTATGGCTACACCTTC
TRBJ2-1 TRBD2 TRBV7-8 . CASSTRLAGGRNEQFF TGTGCCAGCAGCACGAGACTAGCGGGGGGCCGCAATGAGCAGTTCTTC
TRBJ2-7 TRBD2 TRBV4-1 . CASSQEPQLAGVNYEQYF TGCGCCAGCAGCCAAGAACCCCAGCTAGCGGGGGTAAACTACGAGCAGTACTTC
TRBJ2-1 TRBD1 TRBV29-1 . CSARQGNEQFF TGCAGCGCTCGACAGGGGAATGAGCAGTTCTTC